The rows below give T cell receptor beta chains drawn from one sample of a study of blood T cell repertoires in COVID-19. Method: immunoSEQ multiplex PCR; TCRdb's copy keeps in-frame clones and lacks some. The repertoire holds 250,000 or so clones, around 89% seen once, with roughly 8.6% in the top ten. The sample was PBMCs or T cells enriched from blood (not recorded which). These receptors were obtained from a man aged 40-49 years who had recovered from COVID-19. Both conserved end residues are part of each CDR3. Fields, in order: V gene, clone size, J gene, D gene, CDR3 DNA, CDR3 protein. A D gene is named only where the DNA matches it firmly. Clone size is stated in some rows and not others, as once, few, many or a class when expanded.

>TRBV6-5|-|TRBJ2-5|-
TGTGCCAGCAGACCCCCCGGAGGGTTGATGGAGACCCAGTACTTC
CASRPPGGLMETQYF
>TRBV27|-|TRBJ2-7|TRBD1
TGTGCCAGCAGTGGGTCCGGACAGGGCACCTACGAGCAGTACTTC
CASSGSGQGTYEQYF
>TRBV30|once|TRBJ1-1|-
TGTGCCTGGAGTATCGGGAACACTGAAGCTTTCTTT
CAWSIGNTEAFF
>TRBV30|-|TRBJ1-2|-
TGTGCCTGGAGGGAGGTGGACTACACCTTC
CAWREVDYTF
>TRBV6-5|-|TRBJ1-4|TRBD1
TGTGCCAGCAGCAAGACAGGGAATGAAAAACTGTTTTTT
CASSKTGNEKLFF
>TRBV3-1/TRBV3-2|-|TRBJ2-3|-
TGTGCCAGCAGCACCCTAAAAGCAGATACGCAGTATTTT
CASSTLKADTQYF
>TRBV9|-|TRBJ2-1|-
TGTGCCAGCGCCGGGGACAAATACAATGAGCAGTTCTTC
CASAGDKYNEQFF
>TRBV4-1|-|TRBJ1-1|-
TGCGCCAGCAGCCAAGCGCCAGGGGCGGGGAACACTGAAGCTTTCTTT
CASSQAPGAGNTEAFF
>TRBV6-1|once|TRBJ2-7|-
TGTGCCAGCAGTGAATCCCACTACGAGCAGTACTTC
CASSESHYEQYF
>TRBV6-1|-|TRBJ1-4|-
TGTGCCAGCAGGGGGCGCGGGGCTGAAAAACTGTTTTTT
CASRGRGAEKLFF
>TRBV4-1|-|TRBJ2-7|-
TGCGCCAGCAGGTTACTAGTCTCATCCTACGAGCAGTACTTC
CASRLLVSSYEQYF
>TRBV7-2|once|TRBJ1-1|-
TGTGCCAGCAGCTTATTTGGGGCAATGAACACTGAAGCTTTCTTT
CASSLFGAMNTEAFF
>TRBV19|-|TRBJ2-3|TRBD2
TGTGCCAGTAGTTTGACGGGAGGGCCGGGTTTTGGTACGCAGTATTTT
CASSLTGGPGFGTQYF
>TRBV7-2|-|TRBJ2-3|-
TGTGCCAGCAGCTTAACTTGGTGGACTACAGGCACAGATACGCAGTATTTT
CASSLTWWTTGTDTQYF
>TRBV25-1|-|TRBJ1-2|TRBD1
TGTGCCAGCAGTGCAGGACAGGGGGTGGACTATGGCTACACCTTC
CASSAGQGVDYGYTF
>TRBV28|-|TRBJ1-2|-
TGTGCCAGCAGCCAAAACCTAAGTGGCTACACCTTC
CASSQNLSGYTF
>TRBV15|once|TRBJ1-3|-
TGTGCCACTAGCACGGTTCAATCTGGAAACACCATATATTTT
CATSTVQSGNTIYF
>TRBV10-2|-|TRBJ2-5|-
TGCGCCAGCAGATCGACTGCCGGCCTAGAGACCCAGTACTTC
CASRSTAGLETQYF
>TRBV18|-|TRBJ2-1|-
TGTGCCAGCTCACCAGAATGGGCAGAACAAGAGCAGTTCTTC
CASSPEWAEQEQFF
>TRBV29-1|-|TRBJ2-5|TRBD1
TGCAGCGCCAGGGACAGAGCGACCCAGTACTTC
CSARDRATQYF
>TRBV3-1/TRBV3-2|-|TRBJ1-2|TRBD1
TGTGCCAGCAGCCAGATGGGACAGGGTCGGGGCTACACCTTC
CASSQMGQGRGYTF
>TRBV7-2|-|TRBJ1-5|-
TGTGCCAGCAGCTTGGACAACCTTAGCAATCAGCCCCAGCATTTT
CASSLDNLSNQPQHF
>TRBV6-4|-|TRBJ2-1|TRBD2
TGTGCCAGCAGTGACTCGACTAGCGGGGGGACGGAGCAGTTCTTC
CASSDSTSGGTEQFF
>TRBV11-3|once|TRBJ2-3|TRBD1
TGTGCCAGCAGCAGCGGACAGGGGAGAAGGGGCACAGATACGCAGTATTTT
CASSSGQGRRGTDTQYF
>TRBV5-1|-|TRBJ1-1|-
TGCGCCAGCAGCTTGACAGTGAACACTGAAGCTTTCTTT
CASSLTVNTEAFF